Given below is one T cell receptor (beta chain) in context. Its specificity is not known. The PCR ran on 60 Vbeta and 13 Jbeta primers. Only in-frame clones appear in the TCRdb table, and some are missing; sequencing was by immunoSEQ multiplex PCR. The sample contains about 67,000 clones, roughly 80% of which appear only once. The CDR3 length is 14 residues. Germline V gives CDR1 SGHVS, CDR2 FQNEAQ. Trimming stripped 3 bases from V and 3 bases from J, with 11 bases between. Nominally healthy donors were sampled, though unrecorded immune exposures were likely. The data belong to a study of cytomegalovirus exposure and HLA in healthy donors. Study-wide results and limits: A later analysis revealed that TCR association rates differed between HLA loci, peaking at DRB1 and bottoming out at HLA-C. A later analysis showed that HLA-associated TCR beta chains had undergone more clonal expansion than equally common others.

Source material: PBMCs. J is TRBJ1-1 and V is TRBV7-8; D call uncertain. The receptor was derived from a man aged 60-69 years in good health and CMV-seropositive. The CDR3 nucleotides are TGTGCCAGCAGCTTGGAGGGATGGGACACTGAAGCTTTCTTT. Translation: CASSLEGWDTEAFF.